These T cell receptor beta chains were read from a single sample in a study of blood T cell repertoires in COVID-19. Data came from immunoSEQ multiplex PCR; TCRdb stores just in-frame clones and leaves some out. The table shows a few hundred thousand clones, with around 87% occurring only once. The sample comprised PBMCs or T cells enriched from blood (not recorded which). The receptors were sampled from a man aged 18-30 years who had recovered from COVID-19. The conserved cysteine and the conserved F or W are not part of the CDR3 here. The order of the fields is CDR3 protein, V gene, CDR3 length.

CDR3: ASSQTGAGQYEQY; V: TRBV3-1/TRBV3-2; length: 13
CDR3: ASGWGTGSLYTEAF; V: TRBV12-5; length: 14
CDR3: ATSGQGASETQY; V: TRBV6-5; length: 12
CDR3: ASSQGGSSTDTQY; V: TRBV3-1/TRBV3-2; length: 13
CDR3: ASSVGGGWDTEAF; V: TRBV9; length: 13
CDR3: AWSVASGPYNEQF; V: TRBV30; length: 13
CDR3: ASSMIRRGSREQY; V: TRBV19; length: 13
CDR3: ASSIGQGSYEQY; V: TRBV5-6; length: 12
CDR3: ASSPTPLAIETQY; V: TRBV9; length: 13
CDR3: ASSPLTGLNTEAF; V: TRBV3-1/TRBV3-2; length: 13
CDR3: ASGATRGLLRGGNQPQH; V: TRBV12-5; length: 17
CDR3: ASSFLGRGGQETQY; V: TRBV27; length: 14
CDR3: ASSLVLGQSSGANVLT; V: TRBV11-2; length: 16
CDR3: ASSLHGTGGNEQY; V: TRBV27; length: 13
CDR3: ASSEIGQKKKYGYT; V: TRBV2; length: 14
CDR3: ASSMYPLRDRVNEQF; V: TRBV19; length: 15
CDR3: ASSYMGQYNEQF; V: TRBV6-2/TRBV6-3; length: 12
CDR3: ASSSLRDRGRNEQF; V: TRBV7-9; length: 14